The 18 T cell receptor beta chains given below trace back to one sample, sequenced in a study of blood T cell repertoires in COVID-19. The method was immunoSEQ multiplex PCR; TCRdb's version includes in-frame clones alone and lacks a portion of them. This sample has 310,000 or so clones, with around 90% found just once. Sequencing used peripheral blood. These receptor sequences come from a man between 18 and 35 years old who had recovered from COVID-19.

The V gene is TRBV9, the J gene TRBJ2-5; no firm D call. Per germline, CDR1 SGDLS and CDR2 YYNGEE. The CDR3 is made up of 14 amino acids. V lost 0 bases and J lost 5, with 11 bases in between. As DNA, the CDR3 is TGTGCCAGCAGCGTAGAATCTAGTCGGGAGACCCAGTACTTC. This encodes CASSVESSRETQYF.

This clone was detected only once. V is TRBV12-5 and J is TRBJ1-2; unclear D gene. The V gene's germline CDR1 is LGHNT and CDR2 FRNRAP. There are 15 residues in the CDR3. V shed 1 base and J shed 5 bases, with 14 bases lying between them. The CDR3 reads CASGLGTEYLYGYTF. The CDR3 coding sequence is TGTGCTAGTGGTTTGGGCACAGAGTATTTATATGGCTACACCTTC. The whole variable domain, remainder taken from reference TRBV12-5 and TRBJ1-2, is DARVTQTPRHKVTEMGQEVTMRCQPILGHNTVFWYRQTMMQGLELLAYFRNRAPLDDSGMPKDRFSAEMPDATLATLKIQPSEPRDSAVYFCASGLGTEYLYGYTFGSGTRLTVV.

The chain employs TRBV19 and TRBJ2-1, with D possibly TRBD1 on 7 matching bases. In germline, CDR1 is LNHDA, CDR2 SQIVND (reference sequence). The CDR3 has 15 amino acids. The V end was cut by 4 bases, the J end by 5 bases, with 15 bases between. CDR3 bases: TGTGCCAGTAGTAGCGGTGCAGGGGGGAACAATGAGCAGTTCTTC. Translating it yields CASSSGAGGNNEQFF.

The chain employs TRBV12-5 and TRBJ2-1, with 10 bases lining up with TRBD2. Germline V gene sequence: CDR1 LGHNT, CDR2 FRNRAP. This CDR3 is built from 15 residues. V trimming: 5 bases; J trimming: 8 bases; junction bases outside the gene matches: 9. The CDR3 here is CASGPRLAGDYEQFF. The CDR3 DNA sequence: TGTGCTAGTGGTCCCCGGCTAGCGGGAGATTATGAGCAGTTCTTC.

The CDR3 is CASSLLRYNEQFF. The CDR3, as DNA: TGTGCCAGCAGTTTACTCCGGTACAATGAGCAGTTCTTC. This chain joins TRBV12-3 or TRBV12-4 and TRBJ2-1; D unclear. The CDR3 is 13 amino acids. Trimming stripped 2 bases from V and 4 bases from J, with 6 bases between.

The CDR3 spells CASIGEDTEAFF. DNA of the CDR3: TGTGCCAGCATTGGTGAGGACACTGAAGCTTTCTTT. The chain uses TRBV7-9 and TRBJ1-1; D ambiguous. The CDR3 spans 12 residues. The V end was cut by 7 bases, the J end by 3 bases, with 9 bases between. From germline, CDR1 is SEHNR and CDR2 FQNEAQ (reference sequence).

This clone was detected once. The chain has TRBV2 and TRBJ1-2, with TRBD1 as a possible D gene (5 bases). The CDR3 contains 14 residues. V shed 6 bases and J shed 3 bases, with 14 bases lying between them. Germline CDR1 is SNHLY and CDR2 is FYNNEI. The CDR3 bases are TGTGCCAGCAGGAAAGACAGTTTTGACTATGGCTACACCTTC. Translating gives CASRKDSFDYGYTF.

The J gene is TRBJ2-7, the V gene TRBV6-5; maybe TRBD1 (6 bases). Germline CDR1 MNHEY, CDR2 SVGAGI. This CDR3 spans 15 amino acids. Trimming pared 6 bases from V and 3 bases from J, leaving 18 bases between. CDR3 sequence: CASSHAAMTGYEQYF. The DNA for the CDR3 is TGTGCCAGCAGCCACGCCGCCATGACAGGCTACGAGCAGTACTTC.

The chain is built from TRBV9 and TRBJ1-2; D not certain. The CDR3 extends over 16 amino acids. Trimming took off 0 bases at V and 0 bases at J, with 12 bases between the two ends. Germline-derived CDR1 and CDR2 are SGDLS and YYNGEE. This chain's CDR3 is CASSVGAEGSNYGYTF. The CDR3 DNA follows: TGTGCCAGCAGCGTAGGGGCGGAGGGATCTAACTATGGCTACACCTTC.

The chain uses TRBV19 and TRBJ1-1, with 7 bases aligning to TRBD1. The CDR3 is 14 residues long. Germline CDR1 reads LNHDA; CDR2 reads SQIVND (reference sequence). Germline trimming cut 6 bases from V and 2 bases from J; bases unmatched to any gene: 6. The DNA of the CDR3 is TGTGCCAGTAGACAGGGGAGATTAAACACTGAAGCTTTCTTT. This translates into CASRQGRLNTEAFF.

The chain is built from TRBV18 and TRBJ2-5, with 10 bases lining up with TRBD2. Germline loops: CDR1 KGHSH, CDR2 LQKENI. V lost 8 bases, J lost 4 bases, and 19 bases stayed unmatched. The CDR3 has 18 amino acids. CDR3 in DNA: TGTGCCAGCACGACCCCTAGCGGGAGCCAGAGTTTGGGAGAGACCCAGTACTTC. Protein product: CASTTPSGSQSLGETQYF.

The chain joins TRBV5-1 to TRBJ2-7; TRBD2 agrees at 10 bases. There are 15 residues in the CDR3. Germline CDR1 reads SGHRS; CDR2 reads YFSETQ. The ends lost 1 base at V and 5 bases at J; junction bases unmatched: 6. CDR3 in DNA: TGCGCCAGCAGCTTGCGAGCGGGGGGGCCGAACGAGCAGTACTTC. It specifies CASSLRAGGPNEQYF.

This clone was seen a few times. This chain joins TRBV7-2 and TRBJ2-3, with TRBD2 matching 8 bases. CDR3 length: 13 residues. Looked up from germline, CDR1 is SGHTA and CDR2 is FQGNSA. V gave up 6 bases and J gave up 4 bases; unmatched junction bases: 3. The CDR3 sequence is CASRPGGADTQYF. The CDR3 coding sequence is TGTGCCAGCAGGCCGGGGGGGGCAGATACGCAGTATTTT.

The V gene is TRBV10-2, the J gene TRBJ2-7; 7 bases are shared with TRBD2. CDR1 and CDR2 (germline): WSHSY, SAAADI. The V gene end was trimmed by 11 bases and the J gene end by 1 base; junction bases not matched to a gene: 5. The length of the CDR3 is 12 residues. The CDR3, as DNA: TGCGCCGCTGGAGCGGGGTCCTACGAGCAGTACTTC. This codes for CAAGAGSYEQYF.

J is TRBJ2-7 and V is TRBV7-2, with a weak D call TRBD1 (6 bases). V was trimmed by 3 bases and J by 8 bases, leaving 17 bases between them. The germline CDR1 and CDR2 sequences are SGHTA and FQGNSA. The CDR3 is 14 residues long. The chain's CDR3 is CASSFGTLQLQQYF. The CDR3 nucleotides read TGTGCCAGCAGCTTCGGGACACTCCAACTCCAGCAGTACTTC.

The chain joins TRBV3-1 (or the pseudogene TRBV3-2) to TRBJ2-3; no reliable D call. Trimming shortened V by 5 bases and J by 6 bases, and 12 bases separated the two germline ends. Germline CDR1 LGHDT, CDR2 YNNKEL (reference sequence). The CDR3 spans 13 residues. The CDR3 is CASSSARVDTQYF. DNA for the CDR3: TGTGCCAGCAGCTCAGCACGGGTGGATACGCAGTATTTT.

The rearrangement links TRBV30 to TRBJ1-2, with a possible D match to TRBD1 (5 bases). Trimming cost V 3 bases and J 5 bases, with 13 bases left between them. Germline CDR1 GTSNPN, CDR2 SVGIG (reference sequence). There are 13 residues in the CDR3. The CDR3 DNA reads as TGTGCCTGGAGGGAGGGGTCGGGGTATGGCTACACCTTC. Protein sequence: CAWREGSGYGYTF.

V gene TRBV10-1 combines with J gene TRBJ2-2; tentative D call: TRBD2 (6 bases). From germline, CDR1 is WNHNN and CDR2 SYGVQD (reference sequence). The CDR3 sequence is 13 residues long. Between the trimmed V and J ends, which lost 0 bases and 10 bases, there was a span of 9 bases. The CDR3 DNA reads TGCGCCAGCAGTGAGTCCCCGGGAGAGGAGCTGTTTTTT. It specifies CASSESPGEELFF.